These 19 T cell receptor beta chains originate from one sample sequenced in a study of shared clonotypes between healthy human individuals. The data were produced by immunoSEQ multiplex PCR, yet TCRdb's version contains in-frame clones alone and is incomplete. The sample includes a few million clones, 85% to 95% seen only once; the top ten take around 0.4%. The source material was naive CD4+ T cells from PBMCs. Subset indicated: CD45RA+ positively selected. The receptor set was obtained from a man aged 18 to 30 in good health. Some clones in this sample may be carry-over from other donors' samples.

The V call is TRBV27, the J call TRBJ1-1; no clear D. V was trimmed by 2 bases and J by 5 bases, leaving 12 bases between them. Per germline, CDR1 MNHEY and CDR2 SMNVEV (reference sequence). This CDR3 is 14 amino acids long. The CDR3 DNA is TGTGCCAGCAGTTTACTGGGCAGCGAAACTGAAGCTTTCTTT. Translated, it gives CASSLLGSETEAFF.

This chain joins TRBV23-1 and TRBJ1-4; D unresolved. TRBV23-1 is flagged as an ORF with uncertain function. This CDR3 has 13 amino acids. Trimming took off 10 bases at V and 6 bases at J, with 15 bases between the two ends. This CDR3 reads CANPTGLHEKLFF. In DNA, the CDR3 is TGCGCCAACCCAACCGGACTGCATGAAAAACTGTTTTTT.

The V call is TRBV5-8, the J call TRBJ1-2; the D gene is possibly TRBD1 (5 bases). V shed 3 bases and J shed 7 bases, with 22 bases lying between them. The germline V gene has CDR1 SGHTS and CDR2 YDEGEE. CDR3 size: 16 residues. CDR3 DNA: TGTGCCAGCAGCTCAGGACATCGGCTCTTTATAACTGGCTACACCTTC. This translates into CASSSGHRLFITGYTF.

The chain employs TRBV9 and TRBJ1-3; D gene ambiguous. The CDR3 runs 13 residues. The germline V gene encodes CDR1 SGDLS and CDR2 YYNGEE. The CDR3 nucleotides read TGTGCAGCCCCGGGTCGACGTAGAAACACCATATATTTT. This encodes CAAPGRRRNTIYF.

The CDR3 coding sequence is TGCGCCAGCAGCCAAGTTCTGGAGGGGAGAGAGACCCAGTACTTC. Amino acid sequence: CASSQVLEGRETQYF. The rearrangement joins TRBV4-1 to TRBJ2-5, with a possible D match to TRBD2 (6 bases). The germline V gene encodes CDR1 MGHRA and CDR2 YSYEKL. The V end lost 1 base, the J end lost 4 bases, and 13 bases lay between the germline ends. The length of the CDR3 is 15 residues.

This rearrangement joins TRBV10-3 to TRBJ2-1; D perhaps matches TRBD2 (5 bases). Germline CDR1 ENHRY, CDR2 SYGVKD. CDR3 length: 16 residues. Trimming left V 1 base short and J 2 bases short, with 12 bases between. CDR3 sequence (DNA): TGTGCCATCAGTGAGTTTACTAGTGGGGCCTACAATGAGCAGTTCTTC. It translates to CAISEFTSGAYNEQFF.

The chain carries TRBV5-1 and TRBJ2-1, with D unclear. The CDR3 spans 16 residues. The V end was cut by 0 bases, the J end by 3 bases, with 13 bases between. The germline V gene has CDR1 SGHRS and CDR2 YFSETQ. The chain's CDR3 is CASSLAYRRNYNEQFF. The CDR3 DNA reads as TGCGCCAGCAGCTTGGCCTACAGACGAAACTACAATGAGCAGTTCTTC.

CDR3 nucleotide sequence: TGTGCCAGCAGCTTGCGAGTAGCGGGAGACGAGCAGTACTTC. The encoded protein is CASSLRVAGDEQYF. The chain carries TRBV5-4 and TRBJ2-7, with TRBD2 identical over 9 bases. Unmatched junction bases numbered 4, after V lost 1 base and J lost 5 bases. The CDR3 length is 14 residues. CDR1 and CDR2 from the germline V gene are SGHNT and YYREEE (reference sequence).

The chain has TRBV5-1 and TRBJ1-1; D gene unclear. The CDR3 consists of 15 residues. Germline CDR1 SGHRS, CDR2 YFSETQ. The ends were cut back, 0 bases at V and 0 bases at J, with 9 bases in the middle. This CDR3 is CASSLEVSMNTEAFF. CDR3 DNA sequence: TGCGCCAGCAGCTTGGAGGTCAGCATGAACACTGAAGCTTTCTTT. Full variable domain (outside the CDR3, taken from reference TRBV5-1 and TRBJ1-1): KAGVTQTPRYLIKTRGQQVTLSCSPISGHRSVSWYQQTPGQGLQFLFEYFSETQRNKGNFPGRFSGRQFSNSRSEMNVSTLELGDSALYLCASSLEVSMNTEAFFGQGTRLTVV.

The V and J genes are TRBV29-1 and TRBJ2-4; TRBD2 matches at 9 bases. The CDR3 has 15 amino acids. Losses at the gene ends were 3 bases for V and 1 base for J; bases not matched to a gene: 4. In germline, CDR1 is SQVTM, CDR2 ANQGSEA. In DNA, the CDR3 is TGCAGCGTTGATATAGCGGGAGATGCCAAAAACATTCAGTACTTC. Protein sequence: CSVDIAGDAKNIQYF.

CDR3 nucleotide sequence: TGCAGCGTATCAACTTATAACGAGCAGTACTTC. It is translated as CSVSTYNEQYF. The chain couples TRBV29-1 to TRBJ2-5; D is uncertain. The J call may be wrong; the DNA end is better matched by TRBJ2-7. Germline V CDR1 and CDR2: SQVTM, ANQGSEA. The CDR3 extends over 11 amino acids.

The chain is built from TRBV15 and TRBJ2-5; 7 bases align to TRBD2. V lost 11 bases, J lost 1 base, and 7 bases stayed unmatched. This CDR3 has 13 amino acids. The germline V gene encodes CDR1 LNHNV and CDR2 YYDKDF (reference sequence). The CDR3 is CAAASGPQETQYF. As DNA, the CDR3 is TGTGCCGCCGCTAGCGGCCCCCAAGAGACCCAGTACTTC.

V gene TRBV6-6 combines with J gene TRBJ1-1, with a tentative D call TRBD1 (6 bases). Trimming left V 6 bases short and J 5 bases short, with 10 bases between. The V gene's germline CDR1 is MNHNY and CDR2 SVGAGI (reference sequence). This CDR3 spans 12 amino acids. CDR3 residues: CASSDRRTEAFF. CDR3 coding DNA: TGTGCCAGCAGCGACAGGCGGACTGAAGCTTTCTTT.

This CDR3 reads CASSPPSSYNEQFF. The CDR3 DNA reads TGTGCCAGCAGCCCTCCAAGCTCCTACAATGAGCAGTTCTTC. The chain joins TRBV28 to TRBJ2-1; D gene unclear. The CDR3 contains 14 residues. V was cut by 6 bases and J by 0 bases, with 9 bases left in between. Germline V lookup: CDR1 MDHEN, CDR2 SYDVKM.

The chain couples TRBV19 to TRBJ2-1; 7 bases align to TRBD1. Losses at the gene ends were 6 bases for V and 0 bases for J; bases not matched to a gene: 11. CDR1 LNHDA and CDR2 SQIVND come from the germline V gene (reference sequence). The CDR3 runs to 17 residues. CDR3 nucleotides: TGTGCCAGTAGCGAGGTATTGACAGGGAGCTCCTACAATGAGCAGTTCTTC. Translated, it gives CASSEVLTGSSYNEQFF.

This clone was detected only once. The rearrangement links TRBV28 to TRBJ1-2; a possible D gene is TRBD1 (5 bases). This CDR3 spans 13 amino acids. V was cut by 0 bases and J by 7 bases, with 9 bases left in between. Germline V lookup: CDR1 MDHEN, CDR2 SYDVKM. CDR3 DNA: TGTGCCAGCAGTTTATGGGGAGACAGTGGCTACACCTTC. As protein: CASSLWGDSGYTF.

The chain links TRBV29-1 to TRBJ2-4; a possible D gene is TRBD1 (6 bases). The CDR3 is 15 amino acids. Per the germline V gene, CDR1 is SQVTM and CDR2 is ANQGSEA. The V end was cut by 3 bases, the J end by 3 bases, with 15 bases between. The CDR3 is CSVEGAGANKNIQYF. DNA for the CDR3: TGCAGCGTTGAGGGGGCAGGGGCTAACAAAAACATTCAGTACTTC.

The chain combines TRBV28 with TRBJ2-3, with 14 positions matching TRBD2. Germline CDR1 and CDR2: MDHEN and SYDVKM. With 6 bases clipped from V and 6 bases from J, the junction kept 17 bases outside the gene matches. The CDR3 loop spans 19 amino acids. CDR3 DNA: TGTGCCAGCAGCAGCCAGGGGGGGACTAGCGGGAGAGGATGGGATACGCAGTATTTT. It is translated as CASSSQGGTSGRGWDTQYF.

The CDR3 DNA follows: TGTGCCAGCAGCGGAAGGGGGCCCTTCTTCTCCTACGAGCAGTACTTC. It translates to CASSGRGPFFSYEQYF. The chain carries TRBV5-5 and TRBJ2-7, with TRBD1 matching over 7 bases. With V trimmed by 4 bases and J by 0 bases, 10 bases remained unmatched. Germline V gene lookup returns CDR1 SGHKS and CDR2 YYEKEE (reference sequence). This CDR3 region has 16 residues.